The sequence of this T cell receptor beta chain was determined in a study of siplizumab effects on memory and regulatory T cells. Study-level findings and limits: Researchers could map only a minor fraction of alloreactive clones to unstimulated subsets. The diversity of naive T cells seemed greater than that of memory cells, and their alloresponse contribution seemed major. Researchers could not give a naive or memory phenotype to roughly 75-95% of proliferating CD4+ or CD8+ clones. Confirmation that proliferating Tregs from siplizumab cultures had suppressive function was not obtained.

V dropped 2 bases and J dropped 5 bases, with 12 bases sitting between them. Germline assignment: CDR1 SEHNR and CDR2 FQNEAQ (reference sequence). The CDR3 runs to 14 residues. Generated by immunoSEQ multiplex PCR, the TCRdb table keeps only in-frame clones and is missing some. This sample has more than 85,000 clones, with just over 90% found just once. A note on this clone: The antigen remains undetermined.

Source material: Tregs sorted from blood. This TCR was sampled from a human donor in good health. J is TRBJ2-5 and V is TRBV7-9, with D hard to call. The DNA of the CDR3 is TGTGCCAGCAGCTTAAGGGTGCATGGGGAGACCCAGTACTTC. This translates into CASSLRVHGETQYF.